This entry features one T cell receptor beta chain sequence. Its specificity is not known. The ends were cut back, 0 bases at V and 2 bases at J, with 11 bases in the middle. This CDR3 has 15 residues. Looked up from germline, CDR1 is SGHTA and CDR2 is FQGNSA. This table comes from immunoSEQ multiplex PCR, and its TCRdb copy is limited to in-frame clones, with some not included. Of nearly 85,000 clones listed, roughly 87% are singletons. This sample stems from a study of siplizumab effects on memory and regulatory T cells. Notes on the study in general: Alloreactive clones mapping to unstimulated subsets formed only a minor fraction. Naive T cells apparently outstripped memory cells in diversity and seemed major alloresponse contributors. With siplizumab, cumulative frequency of CD4+ memory-derived alloreactive sequences dropped significantly. Proof of suppressive function in proliferating Tregs from siplizumab cultures was not established.

The gene calls are TRBV7-2 and TRBJ2-7; a weak D match, TRBD2 (6 bases). What was sequenced was Tregs sorted from blood. This TCR was recovered from a human donor in good health. CDR3 nucleotide sequence: TGTGCCAGCAGCTTAGCCGGGACTGGCCCCTACGAGCAGTACTTC. It yields the protein CASSLAGTGPYEQYF.